A single TCR beta chain is shown here with its context. What it binds is unknown. PCR amplification relied on 60 Vbeta primers (plus 13 Jbeta primers). Produced via immunoSEQ multiplex PCR; TCRdb's table is partial and in-frame only. The sample carries around 200,000 clones, about 74% recorded once. This sample was included in a study of cytomegalovirus exposure and HLA in healthy donors. Whole-study results and caveats: The study found most TCR sequences rare, yet found some public TCRs in many donors. A later analysis appeared to link common viral pathogens to several of the most significant clusters. Some TCR beta chains (roughly 160 of them) were listed as cytomegalovirus-associated.

V was pared by 2 bases and J by 5 bases, with 5 bases of the junction left unmatched. Germline assignment: CDR1 SGHRS and CDR2 YFSETQ. The CDR3 runs 14 residues. This sequence joins TRBV5-1 and TRBJ2-5; 8 positions agree with TRBD2. The sample consisted of PBMCs. This receptor was taken from a man aged 40-49 years in good health and CMV-seronegative. CDR3 in amino acids: CASSFGLAYETQYF. For the CDR3, the DNA is TGCGCCAGCAGCTTTGGACTAGCCTACGAGACCCAGTACTTC.